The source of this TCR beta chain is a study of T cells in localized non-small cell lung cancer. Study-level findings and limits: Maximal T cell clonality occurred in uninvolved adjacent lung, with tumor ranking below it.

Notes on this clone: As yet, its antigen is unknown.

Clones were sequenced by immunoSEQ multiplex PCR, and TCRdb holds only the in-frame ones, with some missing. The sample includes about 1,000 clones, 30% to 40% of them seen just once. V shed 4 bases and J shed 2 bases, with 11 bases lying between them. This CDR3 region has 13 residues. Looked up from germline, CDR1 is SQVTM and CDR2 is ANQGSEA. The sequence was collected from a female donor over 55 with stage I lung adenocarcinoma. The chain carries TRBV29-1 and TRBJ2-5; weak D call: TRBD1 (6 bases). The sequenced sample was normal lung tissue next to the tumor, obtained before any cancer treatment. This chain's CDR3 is CSVGNREQETQYF. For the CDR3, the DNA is TGCAGCGTTGGAAACAGGGAACAAGAGACCCAGTACTTC.